This TCR beta chain was documented in a study of blood T cell repertoires in COVID-19 (dated by TCRdb to 2019 to 2021). Concerning the study at large: The collaborator samples originated in the United States, Italy and Spain and spanned the acute and convalescent phases of COVID-19. Subjects who had been exposed to COVID-19, were actively infected with it, or had recovered from it provided the deeply sampled blood TCRbeta repertoires that made up the dataset. Sample metadata almost always included a de-identified subject ID, COVID-19 status, age in years and sex. The repertoires were made available in a free public database intended to serve as a resource for research on the immune response to SARS-CoV-2. The material from the prospective study consisted of cDNA or gDNA derived from T cells, B-cell-depleted T cells, or PBMCs. Where available, HLA class I and class II types were taken from metadata supplied by the sample provider and were not determined by assay-based typing. Samples came from the ongoing ImmuneRACE study (first 160 participants) plus 1,254 subjects from 6 global collaborators.

In the prospective study, participants were roughly 18 to 89 years old, resided in 24 geographic areas of the United States, and were enrolled through a virtual design. In the prospective study, participants were assigned to cohorts based on the clinical history participants reported in a screening survey and a study questionnaire. Mobile phlebotomists in the prospective study collected whole blood, serum and a nasopharyngeal or oropharyngeal swab from every participant. Additional blood draws and questionnaires over an approximately two-month period could optionally be provided by prospective study participants. Prospective study blood samples were shipped either frozen or at room temperature before DNA extraction. TCRbeta CDR3 regions were amplified from genomic DNA by means of the immunoSEQ Assay, a bias-controlled multiplex PCR. The authors processed their data as follows. The number of nucleated cells in each sample was estimated from the amplification of reference gene primers within the assay. To quantify the absolute abundance of each unique TCRbeta CDR3 rearrangement, sequence reads were collapsed and filtered. Productive Simpson clonality was computed per sample as the square root of Simpson's diversity index over productive rearrangements. Drawn from immuneACCESS, this table holds only the in-frame rearrangements with V and J called that TCRdb kept. Clones are partly lost; checked studies trace under half to an unresolved V gene and leave the rest unexplained. The V and J calls and clone size are taken from that table; D and trimming were inferred from the DNA. Across this sample there are roughly 260,000 clones, with about 90% seen only once. The ten largest clones represent around 1.3% of the sample.

V drops 3 bases and J drops 0 bases, leaving 16 bases in between. Reading from cysteine to phenylalanine, the CDR3 counts 17 amino acids. The CDR3 DNA has 51 bases and is translated from base 1. The germline V gene specifies SGDLS as CDR1 and YYNGEE as CDR2. Broader findings and caveats from the paper: The quantity of clinical and demographic metadata differed by source and by participant and was supplied without curation.

Comments on this clone: Its specific antigen is unknown. No base qualities exist here, and no much larger clone lies one base off it.

Input material: PBMCs or T cells enriched from blood (not recorded which). The chain was built from TRBV9 and TRBJ1-5, and TRBD1 may be the D gene, going by 5 matching bases. This TCR was sampled from a human donor in a cohort exposed to, infected with or recovered from COVID-19 (not recorded which). The donor label of this sample is uncertain. The CDR3 region: CASSAGGGLPSNQPQHF. DNA sequence: TGTGCCAGCAGCGCCGGGGGGGGACTCCCTAGCAATCAGCCCCAGCATTTT.